The 15 T cell receptor beta chains below all came from one sample that was sequenced in a study of T cell repertoires in aging, cancer and after chemotherapy. TCR beta rearrangements were amplified from peripheral blood genomic DNA. A mixed TRB-A/B primer pool amplified rearranged TRB by multiplex touch-down PCR. TCRdb fed the multiplex PCR reads into MiXCR, producing one record per CDR3 protein. The sample lists about 9,200 distinct CDR3 sequences, about 30% occurring once. Sequenced sample: blood. The receptors derive from a human donor in good health.

This clonotype showed up just a few times. The J gene is TRBJ1-2, the V gene TRBV18, with TRBD1 matching over 9 bases. The CDR3 loop spans 14 amino acids. The V gene end was trimmed by 2 bases and the J gene end by 4 bases; junction bases not matched to a gene: 2. The V gene's germline CDR1 is KGHSH and CDR2 LQKENI. CDR3 DNA sequence: TGTGCCAGCTCACCAGAGACAGGGGGCTATGGCTACACCTTC. It codes for CASSPETGGYGYTF.

By share of the sample, this clonotype is medium-sized. This chain uses TRBV11-3 with TRBJ1-6; no definite D call. The CDR3 is made up of 11 amino acids. CDR1 is SGHNT and CDR2 is YENEEA in the germline V gene. Trimming took 5 bases from V and 10 from J, leaving 6 bases between them. DNA of the CDR3: TGTGCCAGCAGCCTATCCTCACCCCTCCACTTT. It codes for CASSLSSPLHF.

This clonotype was observed a handful of times. The V and J genes are TRBV6-1 and TRBJ2-3, with 10 bases identical to TRBD1. V shed 7 bases and J 6 bases; nucleotides not matched to a gene: 13. The CDR3 consists of 16 residues. Germline V gene data show CDR1 as MNHNS and CDR2 as SASEGT. The CDR3 DNA reads as TGTGCCAGCACCCCACTTGGGAGACAGGGGGCTGATACGCAGTATTTT. Its protein is CASTPLGRQGADTQYF.

The V gene is TRBV12-3 or TRBV12-4, the J gene TRBJ1-5; maybe TRBD1 (5 bases). Trimming removed 6 bases from V and 0 bases from J, with 9 bases in between. This CDR3 is 14 amino acids long. The CDR3 nucleotides read TGTGCCAGCAGCGCAGGGTATAGCAATCAGCCCCAGCATTTT. This translates into CASSAGYSNQPQHF.

In this sample, this clonotype turned up a few times. This chain joins TRBV30 and TRBJ1-3; tentative D call: TRBD1 (5 bases). CDR3 length: 14 amino acids. The V end lost 2 bases, the J end lost 3 bases, and 11 bases lay between the germline ends. Germline V lookup: CDR1 GTSNPN, CDR2 SVGIG (reference sequence). Here the CDR3 reads CAWSPRGIGNTIYF. The CDR3 nucleotides read TGTGCCTGGAGTCCCCGGGGGATTGGAAACACCATATATTTT.

The CDR3 DNA sequence: TGTGCCAGCACCAATGGGATGAGAAACCTTATCTACAATGAGCAGTTCTTC. Its translation is CASTNGMRNLIYNEQFF. The chain couples TRBV12-3 or TRBV12-4 to TRBJ2-1; D call uncertain. V lost 7 bases to trimming and J lost 3 bases, with 22 bases between them. The CDR3 totals 17 residues.

The genes are TRBV5-6 and TRBJ1-2; TRBD1 might be the D (6 bases). CDR3 length: 14 residues. CDR1 is SGHDT and CDR2 is YYEEEE in the germline V gene. Trimming stripped 5 bases from V and 6 bases from J, with 17 bases between. The CDR3 sequence: CASSLGHAMNGYTF. DNA for the CDR3: TGTGCCAGCAGTCTGGGACACGCCATGAATGGCTACACCTTC.

Within the sample, this clonotype is medium-sized. This chain connects TRBV29-1 to TRBJ1-6; no definite D call. V lost 6 bases, J lost 12 bases, and 18 bases lay in between. The CDR3 is made up of 13 amino acids. Per germline, CDR1 SQVTM and CDR2 ANQGSEA. CDR3 DNA sequence: TGCAGCGTCCGGACGTCGCCAATTCAACCCCTCCACTTT. Translation: CSVRTSPIQPLHF.

Relative to its sample, this clonotype is medium-sized. The chain is built from TRBV5-5 and TRBJ2-7; D not certain. V lost 4 bases and J 5 bases, leaving 19 bases between the germline ends. The germline V gene has CDR1 SGHKS and CDR2 YYEKEE (reference sequence). The CDR3 has 15 amino acids. The CDR3 reads CASSLTYSRWDEQYF. Written as DNA, the CDR3 is TGTGCCAGCAGCCTCACGTATTCCCGTTGGGACGAGCAGTACTTC.

The chain couples TRBV7-6 to TRBJ1-2, with 11 bases identical to TRBD1. The CDR3 is made up of 15 amino acids. Germline loops: CDR1 SGHVS, CDR2 FNYEAQ. V was clipped by 5 bases and J by 2 bases; unmatched bases: 4. CDR3 nucleotides: TGTGCCAGCAGCCCGGGGACAGGGGGAAACTATGGCTACACCTTC. Its protein product is CASSPGTGGNYGYTF.

The chain carries TRBV6-6 and TRBJ1-2, with D unresolved. The germline gives CDR1 MNHNY, CDR2 SVGAGI (reference sequence). Trimming stripped 0 bases from V and 2 bases from J, with 7 bases between. CDR3 size: 14 residues. CDR3 sequence (DNA): TGTGCCAGCAGTTACTCGACGTTCAACTATGGCTACACCTTC. Translated, it gives CASSYSTFNYGYTF.

The V gene is TRBV20-1, the J gene TRBJ2-3, with TRBD2 identical over 7 bases. This CDR3 is built from 15 residues. V shed 3 bases and J 4 bases; nucleotides not matched to a gene: 10. Per the germline V gene, CDR1 is DFQATT and CDR2 is SNEGSKA (reference sequence). CDR3 protein: CSASGASGHPDTQYF. In DNA form, the CDR3 reads TGCAGTGCTAGTGGGGCTAGCGGCCACCCAGATACGCAGTATTTT.

V is TRBV6-1 and J is TRBJ1-5; perhaps TRBD1 as D (6 bases). The length of the CDR3 is 14 residues. Trimming cost V 5 bases and J 1 base, with 9 bases left between them. Germline V gene data show CDR1 as MNHNS and CDR2 as SASEGT. The CDR3 here is CASSYQGSNQPQHF. CDR3 bases: TGTGCCAGCAGTTACCAGGGGAGCAATCAGCCCCAGCATTTT.

The chain has TRBV11-3 and TRBJ2-7; D perhaps matches TRBD1 (6 bases). This CDR3 is 13 amino acids long. Trimming removed 6 bases from V and 2 bases from J, with 11 bases in between. The germline V gene encodes CDR1 SGHNT and CDR2 YENEEA. The CDR3 sequence: CASSHDRTYEQYF. CDR3 sequence (DNA): TGTGCCAGCAGTCACGACAGGACCTACGAGCAGTACTTC.

This chain links TRBV6-5 with TRBJ2-7, with 7 bases lining up with TRBD2. Per germline, CDR1 MNHEY and CDR2 SVGAGI. The CDR3 runs 15 residues. V lost 2 bases and J lost 5; bases outside the gene matches: 9. The DNA for the CDR3 is TGTGCCAGCAGTTACGGGGGGGAGCTGATCCACGAGCAGTACTTC. This codes for CASSYGGELIHEQYF.